This TCR beta chain was sequenced in a study of control samples from healthy donors and cancer patients. TCRdb's table, derived via immunoSEQ multiplex PCR, lists solely in-frame clones and lacks some. This sample has some 67,000 clones; about 87% occur once, and the top ten carry around 2%. The CDR3 runs 14 residues. CDR1 is SGHRS and CDR2 is YFSETQ in the germline V gene. Trimming shortened V by 0 bases and J by 8 bases, and 12 bases separated the two germline ends. This sequence joins TRBV5-1 and TRBJ2-1, with D perhaps TRBD1 (5 bases). The clonotype was recovered from a woman aged 45-59 years with head and neck cancer. Sequencing was carried out using PBMCs. Written as DNA, the CDR3 is TGCGCCAGCAGCTTGGACGCAGGGCGCGATGAGCAGTTCTTC. Its protein product is CASSLDAGRDEQFF.